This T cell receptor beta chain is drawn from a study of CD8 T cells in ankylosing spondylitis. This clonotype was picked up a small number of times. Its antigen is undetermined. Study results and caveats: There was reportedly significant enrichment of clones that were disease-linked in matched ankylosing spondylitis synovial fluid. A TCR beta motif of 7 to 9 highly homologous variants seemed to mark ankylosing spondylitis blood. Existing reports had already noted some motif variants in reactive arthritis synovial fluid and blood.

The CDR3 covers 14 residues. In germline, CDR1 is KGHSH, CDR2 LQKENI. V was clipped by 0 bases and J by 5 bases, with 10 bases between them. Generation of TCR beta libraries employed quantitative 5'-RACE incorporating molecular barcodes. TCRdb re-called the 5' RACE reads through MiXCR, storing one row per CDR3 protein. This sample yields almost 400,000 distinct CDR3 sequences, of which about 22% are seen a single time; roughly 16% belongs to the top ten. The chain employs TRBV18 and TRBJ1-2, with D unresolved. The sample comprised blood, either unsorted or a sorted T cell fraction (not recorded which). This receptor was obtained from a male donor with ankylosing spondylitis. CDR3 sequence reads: CASSPPFRGYGYTF. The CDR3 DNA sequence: TGTGCCAGCTCACCACCATTCCGAGGGTATGGCTACACCTTC.